These 7 T cell receptor beta chains share one sample of origin, sequenced in a study of CXCR3-negative and CXCR3-positive naive CD8 T cells. Study-wide results and caveats: CXCR3-negative naive cells had less hydrophobic TRB CDR3s than did CXCR3-positive naive cells.

It was by 5' RACE with UMI labels that the TRB cDNA libraries were prepared. TCRdb reprocessed the 5' RACE reads and reports one entry per CDR3 protein, with no DNA. This sample's table has tens of thousands of distinct CDR3 sequences. The antigens of these receptors remain unknown. What was sequenced was naive CXCR3+ CD8+ T cells from blood. Subset noted: CD45RO-CCR7+CD27+CD95- naive CD8+ T cells expressing CXCR3 (TNR3+). Receptors were obtained from a human donor in good health. Some clones in this sample may be carry-over from other donors' samples.

The V call is TRBV7-2, the J call TRBJ2-2; TCRdb outputs TRBD2, but without DNA this stays unchecked. This CDR3 has 18 residues. The germline CDR1 and CDR2 sequences are SGHTA and FQGNSA. This CDR3 reads CASSLALPASGATGELFF.

The V gene is TRBV20-1, the J gene TRBJ2-7. The CDR3 consists of 12 residues. In germline, CDR1 is DFQATT, CDR2 SNEGSKA (reference sequence). CDR3: CSAREVGYEQYF.

The chain uses TRBV2 and TRBJ2-2. CDR3 size: 14 residues. Germline V gene sequence: CDR1 SNHLY, CDR2 FYNNEI. The CDR3 spells CASSDRQTTGELFF. The complete variable domain, with remaining parts taken from reference TRBV2 and TRBJ2-2, reads EPEVTQTPSHQVTQMGQEVILRCVPISNHLYFYWYRQILGQKVEFLVSFYNNEISEKSEIFDDQFSVERPDGSNFTLKIRSTKLEDSAMYFCASSDRQTTGELFFGEGSRLTVL.

This chain uses TRBV12-3 or TRBV12-4 with TRBJ2-1; TCRdb names TRBD2, which stays unverified in the absence of DNA. The CDR3 spans 11 residues. The CDR3 spells CASSPGLEQFF.

This chain joins TRBV5-6 and TRBJ1-4; without DNA, the TCRdb call of TRBD1 cannot be checked. The CDR3 has 14 amino acids. CDR1 and CDR2 from the germline V gene are SGHDT and YYEEEE. Here the CDR3 reads CASSSWPQGIGLFF.

The chain combines TRBV7-9 with TRBJ2-3; the D gene TCRdb calls, TRBD1, cannot be checked with no DNA. The CDR3 is 18 residues long. The germline CDR1 and CDR2 sequences are SEHNR and FQNEAQ (reference sequence). The CDR3 sequence is CASSLRVPREGGTDTQYF.

The J gene is TRBJ2-7, the V gene TRBV4-3; TCRdb selects TRBD1, and the lack of DNA leaves this call unchecked. CDR1 LGHNA and CDR2 YSLEER come from the germline V gene. CDR3 length equals 15 residues. CDR3 protein: CASSQGTGVTYEQYF.